Given below is one T cell receptor (beta chain) in context. A single count supports this clone. Its antigen remains unidentified. Qualities for individual bases were not recorded, and no much larger clone is one base off. CDR1 and CDR2 (LGHNA, YSLEER) derive from the germline V gene. Relative to germline, V is 1 base shorter and J is 3 bases shorter, with 10 bases between their ends. From its cysteine to its phenylalanine, the CDR3 spans 14 amino acids. Only the CDR3 DNA stays, 42 bases, in frame from base 1. The source of the sample is a study of follicular helper T cells after annual influenza vaccination (dated by TCRdb to the late 2010s). About the full investigation: Blood was drawn on days 0, 7 and 28 after each seasonal influenza vaccination. To study recall of cTfh clones, some subjects were followed across successive annual vaccinations spanning the 2013-2014, 2014-2015 and 2015-2016 seasons. One week after vaccination, a second recruited cohort of 12 to 13 subjects (Table S1) displayed a similar ICOS+CD38+ cTfh response. Six subjects had multi-year samples: four covered two vaccination seasons and two covered three seasons. The 2015 samples were processed right after collection, while the 2013-2014 samples were cryopreserved. The investigation overall reported the following: Successive annual vaccinations recalled a recurring oligoclonal ICOS+CD38+ cTfh response that included tetramer and AIM influenza-specific clonotypes. ICOS+CD38+ cTfh clonality correlated with the frequency of that population, and its change correlated with the change in circulating plasmablast frequency. Productive TCRB sequences were recovered from only roughly 8.5-20% of analyzed cells, so rare clonotypes could not be sampled. Day 7 ICOS+CD38+ clones were most often found later in ICOS-CD38- cTfh, suggesting that subset may serve as a memory reservoir.

This specimen's time point label, interpreted: 2015-2016 season, pre-vaccination. Seasonal inactivated influenza vaccine (Fluvarix) was administered to adults, and sorted blood CD4 subsets were tracked by TCRB sequencing before and after vaccination. Subjects were considered eligible if community-dwelling and if influenza vaccine had not been received in the prior 6 months. Reasons for exclusion included contraindications to influenza vaccine, substance abuse, HIV/AIDS, active malignancy, immunomodulatory medication, and active illness such as respiratory infection. At each time point, about 35 to 100 mL of blood was collected. Non-naive CD4+CXCR5+PD-1+ cells were defined as circulating Tfh and were sorted into ICOS+CD38+ and ICOS-CD38- fractions. Either Ficoll-Paque PLUS or SepMate separation was used to isolate PBMC. Before DNA extraction, cell subsets were sorted from PBMC on a BD FACS Aria. The method behind the library was the immunoSEQ multiplex PCR assay. Adaptive Biotechnologies handled the TCRB amplification, library preparation, sequencing and preliminary bioinformatics at Survey level resolution. TCRB sequencing used multiplex PCR amplification of genomic DNA from sorted cTfh populations. As for the original processing: Clonality was calculated in R as 1 minus normalized Shannon entropy, and the Gini index was calculated with the R package ineq. Overlap score was the summed counts of shared sequences divided by total counts of all sequences in both compared samples. Shared-clonotype significance used Fisher's exact test assuming a theoretical repertoire of 10^7 TCRB sequences. TCRdb carries this immuneACCESS record with in-frame sequences only. Its versions omit some clonotypes, under half of them owing to an unresolved V gene in the studies checked, with the rest unexplained. The V and J calls and clone size are taken from that table; D and trimming were inferred from the DNA. Across this sample there are 13,000 or so clones, with approximately 80% seen only once. The biggest ten clones account for 3% to 4% of the sample.

This sequence uses TRBV4-3 and TRBJ2-7, with the identity of the D gene unclear. The sample was CXCR5+ CD38- circulating T follicular helper cells from blood, taken on the day of influenza vaccination. In the paper's terms, the cell subset or site label means: circulating Tfh, non-naive CD4+CXCR5+PD-1+ (ICOS+CD38+ or ICOS-CD38-). The TCR was taken from an adult who received the influenza vaccine. The CDR3 protein sequence reads: CASSQGVRNYEQYF. The sequenced DNA: TGCGCCAGCAGCCAAGGGGTGCGGAACTACGAGCAGTACTTC.